These 23 T cell receptor beta chains originate from one sample sequenced in a study of CD8 T cells in ankylosing spondylitis. TCRdb passed the 5' RACE reads through MiXCR, listing each CDR3 protein once. The sample yields some 150,000 distinct CDR3 sequences, roughly 44% seen once. Specimen: synovial fluid, either unsorted or a sorted T cell fraction (not recorded which). These receptors were taken from a male donor with ankylosing spondylitis.

This clonotype was seen repeatedly, ten times or more. The gene calls are TRBV24-1 and TRBJ2-3; D gene ambiguous. Trimming cost V 1 base and J 0 bases, with 10 bases left between them. This CDR3 has 16 residues. Per germline, CDR1 KGHDR and CDR2 SFDVKD. Here the CDR3 reads CATSDFQETSTDTQYF. CDR3 DNA sequence: TGTGCCACCAGTGATTTCCAGGAAACGAGCACAGATACGCAGTATTTT.

J is TRBJ1-4 and V is TRBV25-1, with D unclear. Per germline, CDR1 MGHDK and CDR2 SYGVNS. The CDR3 extends over 10 amino acids. Trimming cost V 4 bases and J 7 bases, with 1 base left between them. CDR3 in DNA: TGTGCCAGCAGTGCTGAAAAACTGTTTTTT. This translates into CASSAEKLFF.

The V and J genes are TRBV13 and TRBJ2-7; D perhaps matches TRBD1 (6 bases). V was cut by 0 bases and J by 6 bases, with 12 bases left in between. Germline assignment: CDR1 PRHDT and CDR2 FYEKMQ (reference sequence). CDR3 length: 14 residues. The CDR3 region is CASSLGPGHSEQYF. As DNA, the CDR3 is TGTGCCAGCAGCTTAGGCCCGGGACATTCCGAGCAGTACTTC.

This clonotype was seen more than once but under ten times. This sequence joins TRBV20-1 and TRBJ2-1; 11 bases line up with TRBD2. V trimming: 3 bases; J trimming: 5 bases; junction bases outside the gene matches: 3. The CDR3 is made up of 14 amino acids. Germline values: CDR1 DFQATT, CDR2 SNEGSKA (reference sequence). This CDR3 reads CSARGLAENNEQFF. The CDR3 DNA reads as TGCAGTGCTAGGGGACTAGCGGAGAACAATGAGCAGTTCTTC.

This clonotype was counted a single time. This rearrangement joins TRBV7-2 to TRBJ2-1, with 8 bases fitting TRBD1. Losses at the gene ends were 2 bases for V and 8 bases for J; bases not matched to a gene: 8. The germline CDR1 and CDR2 sequences are SGHTA and FQGNSA. This CDR3 has 15 amino acids. The chain's CDR3 is CASSLRGTGPYEQFF. The CDR3 DNA is TGTGCCAGCAGCTTAAGGGGGACAGGACCTTATGAGCAGTTCTTC.

This sequence joins TRBV7-9 and TRBJ1-1; D not resolved. Between the trimmed V and J ends, which lost 2 bases and 8 bases, there was a span of 21 bases. Per germline, CDR1 SEHNR and CDR2 FQNEAQ (reference sequence). This CDR3 contains 16 residues. Here the CDR3 DNA reads TGTGCCAGCAGCTTACTAGTCTGGTCACCCCGAGTGGAAGCTTTCTTT. Its protein is CASSLLVWSPRVEAFF.

The chain employs TRBV2 and TRBJ1-4; D is perhaps TRBD1 (6 bases). The CDR3 consists of 18 residues. From germline, CDR1 is SNHLY and CDR2 FYNNEI. With 7 bases removed from V and 2 bases from J, the gap between germline ends came to 23 bases. As DNA, the CDR3 is TGTGCCAGCACCCCCCTGGGGGGCAGGAAGGGGACTAATGAAAAACTGTTTTTT. As protein: CASTPLGGRKGTNEKLFF. Filled out from reference TRBV2 and TRBJ1-4, the complete variable domain reads EPEVTQTPSHQVTQMGQEVILRCVPISNHLYFYWYRQILGQKVEFLVSFYNNEISEKSEIFDDQFSVERPDGSNFTLKIRSTKLEDSAMYFCASTPLGGRKGTNEKLFFGSGTQLSVL.

This clonotype was seen repeatedly, ten times or more. The chain recombines TRBV27 with TRBJ2-1, with D perhaps matching TRBD1 or TRBD2 (6 bases each). Germline assignment: CDR1 MNHEY and CDR2 SMNVEV (reference sequence). V lost 1 base, J lost 5 bases, and 12 bases lay in between. The CDR3 length is 15 residues. The CDR3 DNA reads TGTGCCAGCAGTTTATGGGGGGCCGGCAACAATGAGCAGTTCTTC. This codes for CASSLWGAGNNEQFF.

This clonotype was seen at least ten times. The rearrangement joins TRBV6-1 to TRBJ2-1; the match to TRBD2 covers 7 bases. Germline V lookup: CDR1 MNHNS, CDR2 SASEGT. Germline trimming cut 0 bases from V and 4 bases from J; bases unmatched to any gene: 0. This CDR3 contains 14 residues. The CDR3 DNA follows: TGTGCCAGCAGTGAAGCGGGGGGGTACAATGAGCAGTTCTTC. Protein product: CASSEAGGYNEQFF.

V is TRBV12-3 or TRBV12-4 and J is TRBJ2-5, with D perhaps given as TRBD1 or TRBD2 (5 bases each). The ends were cut back, 1 base at V and 2 bases at J, with 8 bases in the middle. This CDR3 comprises 14 residues. CDR3: CASSLGGLQETQYF. DNA of the CDR3: TGTGCCAGCAGTTTAGGGGGGTTACAAGAGACCCAGTACTTC.

This clonotype was seen once. This chain uses TRBV6-5 with TRBJ2-1; 10 positions agree with TRBD2. The germline gives CDR1 MNHEY, CDR2 SVGAGI. The V and J ends lost 2 bases and 2 bases, in that order; junction bases with no gene match: 0. This CDR3 is 15 amino acids long. CDR3 DNA sequence: TGTGCCAGCAGTTACCTAGCGGGAGCCTACAATGAGCAGTTCTTC. It yields the protein CASSYLAGAYNEQFF.

V usage is TRBV6-5 and J usage is TRBJ2-1; D call uncertain. The CDR3 has 13 amino acids. Deletions cut 0 bases from V and 9 bases from J, with 9 bases between. Germline V gives CDR1 MNHEY, CDR2 SVGAGI. The CDR3 DNA sequence: TGTGCCAGCAGTTACTCGATTGCGGTTGAGCAGTTCTTC. It encodes CASSYSIAVEQFF.

This chain uses TRBV6-1 with TRBJ2-6; TRBD1 matches 7 bases. Unmatched junction bases numbered 0, after V lost 3 bases and J lost 1 base. CDR3 length equals 15 residues. The germline gives CDR1 MNHNS, CDR2 SASEGT. DNA for the CDR3: TGTGCCAGCAGTGAGACAGGGTCTGGGGCCAACGTCCTGACTTTC. The encoded protein is CASSETGSGANVLTF.

This clonotype was seen only a few times. V usage is TRBV27 and J usage is TRBJ2-1, with TRBD2 matching 10 bases. Trimming removed 3 bases from V and 4 bases from J; junction bases left unmatched: 3. This CDR3 has 15 residues. The germline V gene has CDR1 MNHEY and CDR2 SMNVEV (reference sequence). This CDR3 reads CASSFGLAAYNEQFF. The CDR3 region has the DNA TGTGCCAGCAGTTTCGGACTAGCGGCGTACAATGAGCAGTTCTTC.

The chain is built from TRBV3-1 and TRBJ2-2; D might be TRBD1 or TRBD2, each matching 5 bases. CDR3 length equals 17 residues. Germline V gene sequence: CDR1 LGHDT, CDR2 YNNKEL (reference sequence). Trimming stripped 2 bases from V and 4 bases from J, with 17 bases between. CDR3 region: CASSQPVGVVGTGELFF. CDR3 coding DNA: TGTGCCAGCAGCCAACCTGTGGGGGTAGTCGGCACCGGGGAGCTGTTTTTT. Variable domain in full (rest from reference TRBV3-1 and TRBJ2-2): DTAVSQTPKYLVTQMGNDKSIKCEQNLGHDTMYWYKQDSKKFLKIMFSYNNKELIINETVPNRFSPKSPDKAHLNLHINSLELGDSAVYFCASSQPVGVVGTGELFFGEGSRLTVL.

The V and J genes are TRBV4-2 and TRBJ2-3; the D gene is possibly TRBD2 (7 bases). The ends were cut back, 1 base at V and 3 bases at J, with 17 bases in the middle. The CDR3 is 17 amino acids. Germline V gene lookup returns CDR1 LGHNA and CDR2 YNFKEQ. The CDR3 DNA sequence: TGTGCCAGCAGCCAAGTGGAGGGCGGGGGCCCAACAGATACGCAGTATTTT. Translated: CASSQVEGGGPTDTQYF.

There are a few counts of this clonotype. The chain joins TRBV20-1 to TRBJ2-5, with D possibly being TRBD2 (5 bases). Germline-derived CDR1 and CDR2 are DFQATT and SNEGSKA (reference sequence). V was pared by 5 bases and J by 2 bases, with 15 bases between. The CDR3 totals 14 residues. The CDR3 bases are TGCAGTGCTCGTGACCGGGATCCTCAAGAGACCCAGTACTTC. As protein: CSARDRDPQETQYF.

This clonotype was detected many times. The chain combines TRBV7-9 with TRBJ1-1; a possible D gene is TRBD1 (5 bases). Germline assignment: CDR1 SEHNR and CDR2 FQNEAQ (reference sequence). The V end was cut by 5 bases, the J end by 4 bases, with 17 bases between. The CDR3 sequence is 15 residues long. CDR3 in amino acids: CASSPRGGGSTEAFF. The CDR3 coding sequence is TGTGCCAGCAGCCCCCGGGGGGGGGGATCCACTGAAGCTTTCTTT.

This chain connects TRBV28 to TRBJ2-3; TRBD2 matches at 12 bases. CDR3 length: 17 residues. V lost 1 base and J lost 4; bases outside the gene matches: 6. Germline V gives CDR1 MDHEN, CDR2 SYDVKM. The CDR3 loop reads CASSLSTSGRRSDTQYF. The CDR3 coding sequence is TGTGCCAGCAGTTTATCCACTAGCGGGAGGAGGTCAGATACGCAGTATTTT.

The V and J genes are TRBV12-3 or TRBV12-4 and TRBJ1-1; weak D call: TRBD1 (5 bases). The CDR3 extends over 17 amino acids. The V end was cut by 2 bases, the J end by 5 bases, with 21 bases between. DNA for the CDR3: TGTGCCAGCAGTTTAAAGCAACCGGGGTCAGGGAAAACTGAAGCTTTCTTT. It yields the protein CASSLKQPGSGKTEAFF.

This clonotype turned up a few times. The chain employs TRBV6-1 and TRBJ1-1, with TRBD1 matching 8 bases. Per germline, CDR1 MNHNS and CDR2 SASEGT. This CDR3 is 15 amino acids long. J lost 3 bases, V lost 3 bases, and 6 bases had no gene match. The DNA of the CDR3 is TGTGCCAGCAGTGAGGGTAACAGGGGGTACACTGAAGCTTTCTTT. This sequence encodes CASSEGNRGYTEAFF.

The table lists this clonotype with a few counts. The chain employs TRBV29-1 and TRBJ1-1; no definite D call. V gave up 0 bases and J gave up 0 bases, with 14 bases separating them. The CDR3 length is 16 residues. Germline assignment: CDR1 SQVTM and CDR2 ANQGSEA. CDR3 amino acids: CSVEDPRRSLNTEAFF. The DNA for the CDR3 is TGCAGCGTTGAAGACCCCCGGCGAAGCTTGAACACTGAAGCTTTCTTT.

This clonotype was seen repeatedly, ten times or more. The chain links TRBV28 to TRBJ1-1; D might be TRBD1 (5 bases). The CDR3 is 12 amino acids. V was cut by 10 bases and J by 1 base, with 10 bases left in between. Per germline, CDR1 MDHEN and CDR2 SYDVKM. The CDR3 sequence: CATGAGNTEAFF. DNA for the CDR3: TGTGCCACCGGGGCGGGGAACACTGAAGCTTTCTTT.